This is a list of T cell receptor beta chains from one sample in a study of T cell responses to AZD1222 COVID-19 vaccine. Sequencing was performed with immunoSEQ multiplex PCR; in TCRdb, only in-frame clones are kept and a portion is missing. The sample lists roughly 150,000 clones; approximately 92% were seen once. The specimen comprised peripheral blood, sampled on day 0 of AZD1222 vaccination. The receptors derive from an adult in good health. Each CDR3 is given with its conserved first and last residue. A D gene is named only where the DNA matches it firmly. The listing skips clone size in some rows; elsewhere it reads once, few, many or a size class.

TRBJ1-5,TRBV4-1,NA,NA,TGCGCCAGCAGCCAAGTCGGCGGGTATAGCAATCAGCCCCAGCATTTT,CASSQVGGYSNQPQHF
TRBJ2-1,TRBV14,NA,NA,TGTGCCAGCAGCCAAGGACCAGGGGGGAATGAGCAGTTCTTC,CASSQGPGGNEQFF
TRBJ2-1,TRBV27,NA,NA,TGTGCCAGCAGTTTAGGGACTGTTTTGAGGGATGAGCAGTTCTTC,CASSLGTVLRDEQFF
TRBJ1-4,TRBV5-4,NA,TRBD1,TGTGCCAGCAGCACCGAGATATGGCAGGGGGGTAGGAAACTGTTTTTT,CASSTEIWQGGRKLFF
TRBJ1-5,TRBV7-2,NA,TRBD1,TGTGCCAGCAGCTTTGGACAGGGAAGTCAGCCCCAGCATTTT,CASSFGQGSQPQHF
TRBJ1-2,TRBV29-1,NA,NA,TGCAGCGTTGAAGATCCCGGGGGTCGAATTGGCTACACCTTC,CSVEDPGGRIGYTF
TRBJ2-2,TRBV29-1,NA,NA,TGCAGCGTTGATAAACTACTCTCCGGGGAGCTGTTTTTT,CSVDKLLSGELFF
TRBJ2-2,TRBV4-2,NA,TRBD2,TGTGCCAGCAGCCAAGATGGGCTAGCGGGAGGGCCTGGGGAGCTGTTTTTT,CASSQDGLAGGPGELFF
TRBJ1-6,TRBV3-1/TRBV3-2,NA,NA,TGTGCCAGCAGCCAAGGGCCCAGTCCATCAGGTTCACCCCTCCACTTT,CASSQGPSPSGSPLHF
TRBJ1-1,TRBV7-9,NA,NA,TGTGCCAGCAGCTTACTCCAGGGGAACACTGAAGCTTTCTTT,CASSLLQGNTEAFF
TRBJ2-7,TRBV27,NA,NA,TGTGCCAGCAGTTTATCAGGCAGGGGCCTCTCCTACGAGCAGTACTTC,CASSLSGRGLSYEQYF
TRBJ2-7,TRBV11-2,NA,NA,TGTGCCAGCAGCTTAGGCTCGGGGGTCTACGAGCAGTACTTC,CASSLGSGVYEQYF
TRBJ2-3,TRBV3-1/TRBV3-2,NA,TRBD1,TGTGCCAGCAGCCTACAGGGGTTCACAGTAGATACGCAGTATTTT,CASSLQGFTVDTQYF
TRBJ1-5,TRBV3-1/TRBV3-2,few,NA,TGTGCCAGCAGCCTCACAGTCACCAATCAGCCCCAGCATTTT,CASSLTVTNQPQHF
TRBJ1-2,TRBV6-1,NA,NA,TGTGCCAGCAGTGAATCACTGACAGTCCTAAATTATGGCTACACCTTC,CASSESLTVLNYGYTF
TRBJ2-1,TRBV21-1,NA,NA,TGTGCCAGCAGCAAATCCCCGGACAGGGGCACCTACAATGAGCAGTTCTTC,CASSKSPDRGTYNEQFF
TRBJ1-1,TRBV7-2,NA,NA,TGTGCCAGCAACTTGGGGGCGGTGAACACTGAAGCTTTCTTT,CASNLGAVNTEAFF
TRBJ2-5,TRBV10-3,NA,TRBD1,TGTGCCATCAGTGGGGGACAGGGGGCGCAGGGGACCCAGTACTTC,CAISGGQGAQGTQYF
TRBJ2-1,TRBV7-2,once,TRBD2,TGTGCCAGCAGCCCAACTAGCGGGGCCTACAATGAGCAGTTCTTC,CASSPTSGAYNEQFF
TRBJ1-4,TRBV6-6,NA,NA,TGTGCCAGCAGTTACTTCAGCAATGAAAAACTGTTTTTT,CASSYFSNEKLFF
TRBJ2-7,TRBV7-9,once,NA,TGTGCAAGCTCGGGGCAGGGTCCCTACGAGCAGTACTTC,CASSGQGPYEQYF
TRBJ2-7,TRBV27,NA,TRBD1,TGTGCCAGCAGTCCGCCGCGGGGGACAGGGGTCCACGAGCAGTACTTC,CASSPPRGTGVHEQYF
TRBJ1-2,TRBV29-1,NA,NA,TGCAGCGTTGAGTGGGAGGATGGCTACACCTTC,CSVEWEDGYTF
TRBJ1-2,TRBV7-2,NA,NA,TGTGCCAGCATGAGGGCAGGGTCTAACTATGGCTACACCTTC,CASMRAGSNYGYTF
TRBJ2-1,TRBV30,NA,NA,TGTGCCTCCAGGCGGGGACATGAGCAGTTCTTC,CASRRGHEQFF
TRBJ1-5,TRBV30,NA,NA,TGTGCCTGGAGTGGCAGGGGACGTCAGCCCCAGCATTTT,CAWSGRGRQPQHF
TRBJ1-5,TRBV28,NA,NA,TGTGCCAGCAGTCCCATCTCAGGGGGCAATCAGCCCCAGCATTTT,CASSPISGGNQPQHF
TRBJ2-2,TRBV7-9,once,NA,TGTGCCAGCAGCTTCAGGACACCGCGAGGCACCGGGGAGCTGTTTTTT,CASSFRTPRGTGELFF
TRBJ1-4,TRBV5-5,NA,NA,TGTGCCAGCAGCTTGGGTGTGGACGGGGGAGGTGAAAAACTGTTTTTT,CASSLGVDGGGEKLFF
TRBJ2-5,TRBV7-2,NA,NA,TGTGCCAGCAGCTTTAACGCTGGAGAGACCCAGTACTTC,CASSFNAGETQYF
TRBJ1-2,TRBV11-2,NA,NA,TGTGCCAGCAGTCCCGACAGCCATGGCTACACCTTC,CASSPDSHGYTF
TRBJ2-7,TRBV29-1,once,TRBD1,TGCAGCGCCGAGGACAGGGGGCGCCGCGAGCAGTACTTC,CSAEDRGRREQYF
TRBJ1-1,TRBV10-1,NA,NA,TGCGCCAGCAGTGATGAGAAACGGGTCAACACTGAAGCTTTCTTT,CASSDEKRVNTEAFF
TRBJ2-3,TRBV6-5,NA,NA,TGTGCCAGCAGTTACTCGACTGGGGGCCCTTATACGCAGTATTTT,CASSYSTGGPYTQYF
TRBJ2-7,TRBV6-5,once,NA,TGTGCCAGCAGTAAATCCGGGACACACTACGAGCAGTACTTC,CASSKSGTHYEQYF
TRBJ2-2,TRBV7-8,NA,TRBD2,TGTGCCAGCAGACCAAGCCTAACCGAGGGGAGGGTAAGGTCGGCCGGGGAGCTGTTTTTT,CASRPSLTEGRVRSAGELFF
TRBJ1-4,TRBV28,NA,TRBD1,TGTGCCAGCAGGTCACCCCGGGACAGGGGGAGGGAAAAACTGTTTTTT,CASRSPRDRGREKLFF
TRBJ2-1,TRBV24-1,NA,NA,TGTGCCACCAGTGACCAGGACATCTACAATGAGCAGTTCTTC,CATSDQDIYNEQFF
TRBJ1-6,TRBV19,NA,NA,TGTGCCAGTAGTATAGCTCCGGGGGCGAATTCACCCCTCCACTTT,CASSIAPGANSPLHF
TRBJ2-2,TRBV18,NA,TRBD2,TGTGCCAGCTCACCCCGAAGCCTAGCGGGAGGGCCTGGGGAGCTGTTTTTT,CASSPRSLAGGPGELFF
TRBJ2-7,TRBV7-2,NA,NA,TGTGCCAGCAGCTTAGAGGTTGGTAGCCGCGGGCACGAGCAGTACTTC,CASSLEVGSRGHEQYF
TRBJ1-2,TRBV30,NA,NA,TGTGCCTCAAAGGGTTCTAACTATGGCTACACCTTC,CASKGSNYGYTF
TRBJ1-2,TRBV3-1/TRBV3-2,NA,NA,TGTGCCAGCAGCCTTACAGGGCTCGAGAGTATGTACACCTTC,CASSLTGLESMYTF
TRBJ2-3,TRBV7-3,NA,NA,TGTGCCAGCAGCCGACCCCTTCGAGGCCGGGGCACAGATACGCAGTATTTT,CASSRPLRGRGTDTQYF
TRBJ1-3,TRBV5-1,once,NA,TGCGCCAGCAGCACGGACCTCTCTGGAAACACCATATATTTT,CASSTDLSGNTIYF
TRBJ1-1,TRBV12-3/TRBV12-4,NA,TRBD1,TGTGCCAGCAGATTAGATCCAGGGGGAGATGCTTTCTTT,CASRLDPGGDAFF
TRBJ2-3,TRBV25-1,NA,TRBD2,TGTGCCAGCAGAGGACTAGCTGTTGATACGCAGTATTTT,CASRGLAVDTQYF
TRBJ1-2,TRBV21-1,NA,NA,TGTGCCAGCAGCAAAGGGACAGGGAGAGGGAGCTACACCTTC,CASSKGTGRGSYTF
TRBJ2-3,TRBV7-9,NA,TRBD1,TGTGCCAGCAGCTTCGACAGGGCCACAGATACGCAGTATTTT,CASSFDRATDTQYF
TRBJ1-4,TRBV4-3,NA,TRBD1,TGCGCCAGCAGCCGGGGGGACAGGGATGACGAAAAACTGTTTTTT,CASSRGDRDDEKLFF
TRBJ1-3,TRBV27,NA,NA,TGTGCCAGCAGTTTTACCGGTAACGGAAACACCATATATTTT,CASSFTGNGNTIYF
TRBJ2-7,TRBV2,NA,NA,TGTGCCAGCCATGTCGGGGTCTACGAGCAGTACTTC,CASHVGVYEQYF
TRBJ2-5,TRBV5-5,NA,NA,TGTGCCAGCAGCTGGACAGCCCAAGAGACCCAGTACTTC,CASSWTAQETQYF
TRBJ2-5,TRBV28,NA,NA,TGTGCCAGCACCACAATTGGACTGGGGGAGACCCAGTACTTC,CASTTIGLGETQYF